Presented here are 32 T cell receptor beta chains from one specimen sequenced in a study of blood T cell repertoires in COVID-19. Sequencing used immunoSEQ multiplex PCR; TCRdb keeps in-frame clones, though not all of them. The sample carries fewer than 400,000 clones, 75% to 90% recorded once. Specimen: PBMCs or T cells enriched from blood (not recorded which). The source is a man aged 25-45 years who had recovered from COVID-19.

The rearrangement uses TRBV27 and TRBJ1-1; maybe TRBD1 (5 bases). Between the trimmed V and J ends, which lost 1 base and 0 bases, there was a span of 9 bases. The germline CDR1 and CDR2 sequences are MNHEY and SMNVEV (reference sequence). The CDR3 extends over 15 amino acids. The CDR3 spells CASSLYGGLNTEAFF. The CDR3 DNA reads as TGTGCCAGCAGTTTATACGGGGGACTGAACACTGAAGCTTTCTTT.

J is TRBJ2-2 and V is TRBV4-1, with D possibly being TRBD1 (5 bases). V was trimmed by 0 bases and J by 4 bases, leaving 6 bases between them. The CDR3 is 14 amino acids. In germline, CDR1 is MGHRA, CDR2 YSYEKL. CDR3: CASSQDRATGELFF. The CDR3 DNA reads TGCGCCAGCAGCCAAGACAGGGCCACCGGGGAGCTGTTTTTT.

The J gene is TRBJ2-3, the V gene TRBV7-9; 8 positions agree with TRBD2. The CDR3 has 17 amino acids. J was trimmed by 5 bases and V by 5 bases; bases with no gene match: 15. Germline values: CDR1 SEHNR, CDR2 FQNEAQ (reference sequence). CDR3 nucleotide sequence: TGTGCCAGCAGCCGATATGGGCCGGGGGGGCGGAGAGATACGCAGTATTTT. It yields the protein CASSRYGPGGRRDTQYF.

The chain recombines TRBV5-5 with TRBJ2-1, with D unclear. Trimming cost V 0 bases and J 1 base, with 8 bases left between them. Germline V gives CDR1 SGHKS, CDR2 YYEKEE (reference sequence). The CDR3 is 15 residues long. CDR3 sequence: CASSLGPRSYNEQFF. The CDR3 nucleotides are TGTGCCAGCAGCTTGGGGCCCCGTTCCTACAATGAGCAGTTCTTC. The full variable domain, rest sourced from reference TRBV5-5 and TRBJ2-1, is DAGVTQSPTHLIKTRGQQVTLRCSPISGHKSVSWYQQVLGQGPQFIFQYYEKEERGRGNFPDRFSARQFPNYSSELNVNALLLGDSALYLCASSLGPRSYNEQFFGPGTRLTVL.

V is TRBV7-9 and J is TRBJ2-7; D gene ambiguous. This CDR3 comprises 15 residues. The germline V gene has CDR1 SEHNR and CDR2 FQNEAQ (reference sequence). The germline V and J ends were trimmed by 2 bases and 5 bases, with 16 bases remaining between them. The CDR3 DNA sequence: TGTGCCAGCAGCTTACTTCCGGGTACGGAAAACGAGCAGTACTTC. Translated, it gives CASSLLPGTENEQYF.

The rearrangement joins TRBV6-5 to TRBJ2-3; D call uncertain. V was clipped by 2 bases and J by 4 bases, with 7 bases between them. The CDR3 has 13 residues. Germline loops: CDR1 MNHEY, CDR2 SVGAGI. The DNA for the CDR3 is TGTGCCAGCAGTTACGAGCTCCCAGATACGCAGTATTTT. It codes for CASSYELPDTQYF.

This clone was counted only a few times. The CDR3 DNA reads as TGTGCCAGCAGCTCCAGCCGAGCGGGGAGGTCCTACAATGAGCAGTTCTTC. It encodes CASSSSRAGRSYNEQFF. The V and J genes are TRBV11-2 and TRBJ2-1, with TRBD2 matching 7 bases. With V trimmed by 4 bases and J by 1 base, 10 bases remained unmatched. This CDR3 region has 17 residues. Looked up from germline, CDR1 is SGHAT and CDR2 is FQNNGV.

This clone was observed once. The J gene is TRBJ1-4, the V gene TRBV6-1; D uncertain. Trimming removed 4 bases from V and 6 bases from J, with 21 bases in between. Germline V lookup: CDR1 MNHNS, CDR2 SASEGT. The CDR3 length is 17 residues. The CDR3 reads CASSAGTSSQSYEKLFF. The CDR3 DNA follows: TGTGCCAGCAGTGCAGGAACGTCCAGCCAGTCTTATGAAAAACTGTTTTTT.

The CDR3 reads CASSQLDRTEAFF. The CDR3 DNA is TGTGCCAGCAGCCAACTTGACAGGACTGAAGCTTTCTTT. The rearrangement links TRBV3-1 (or the pseudogene TRBV3-2) to TRBJ1-1, with D perhaps TRBD1 (6 bases). The germline V gene encodes CDR1 LGHDT and CDR2 YNNKEL (reference sequence). V shed 2 bases and J shed 5 bases, with 9 bases lying between them. The CDR3 totals 13 residues.

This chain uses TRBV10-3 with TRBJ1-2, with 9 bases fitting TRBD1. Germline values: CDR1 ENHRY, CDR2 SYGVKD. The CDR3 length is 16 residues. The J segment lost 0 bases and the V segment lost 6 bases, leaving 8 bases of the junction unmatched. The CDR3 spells CAISEQGAAPNYGYTF. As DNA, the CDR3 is TGTGCCATCAGCGAACAGGGGGCCGCCCCTAACTATGGCTACACCTTC.

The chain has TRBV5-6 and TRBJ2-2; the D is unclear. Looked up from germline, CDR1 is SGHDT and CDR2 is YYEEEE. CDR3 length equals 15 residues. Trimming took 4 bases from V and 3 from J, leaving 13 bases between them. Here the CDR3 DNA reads TGTGCCAGCAGCCGGTTAGAGTTGGACACCGGGGAGCTGTTTTTT. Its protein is CASSRLELDTGELFF.

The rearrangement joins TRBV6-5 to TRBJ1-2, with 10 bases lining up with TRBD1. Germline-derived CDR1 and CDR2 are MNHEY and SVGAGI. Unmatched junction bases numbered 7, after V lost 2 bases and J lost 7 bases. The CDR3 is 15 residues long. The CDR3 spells CASSYPGQGWGGYTF. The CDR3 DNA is TGTGCCAGCAGTTACCCGGGACAGGGGTGGGGTGGCTACACCTTC.

The CDR3 is CASSYGNTEAFF. The CDR3 DNA reads as TGTGCCAGCAGCTACGGGAACACTGAAGCTTTCTTT. This chain links TRBV7-9 with TRBJ1-1; D gene ambiguous. The germline V gene encodes CDR1 SEHNR and CDR2 FQNEAQ (reference sequence). The CDR3 consists of 12 residues. The V and J ends lost 4 bases and 1 base respectively, with 4 bases between them. Full variable domain (outside the CDR3, taken from reference TRBV7-9 and TRBJ1-1): DTGVSQNPRHKITKRGQNVTFRCDPISEHNRLYWYRQTLGQGPEFLTYFQNEAQLEKSRLLSDRFSAERPKGSFSTLEIQRTEQGDSAMYLCASSYGNTEAFFGQGTRLTVV.

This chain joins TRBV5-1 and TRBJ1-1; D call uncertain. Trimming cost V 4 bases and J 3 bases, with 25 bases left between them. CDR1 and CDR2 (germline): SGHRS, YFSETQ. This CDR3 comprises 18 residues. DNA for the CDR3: TGCGCCAGCAGCCCGGGCGGGAAGCGCGAGGGTCCGTACACTGAAGCTTTCTTT. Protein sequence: CASSPGGKREGPYTEAFF.

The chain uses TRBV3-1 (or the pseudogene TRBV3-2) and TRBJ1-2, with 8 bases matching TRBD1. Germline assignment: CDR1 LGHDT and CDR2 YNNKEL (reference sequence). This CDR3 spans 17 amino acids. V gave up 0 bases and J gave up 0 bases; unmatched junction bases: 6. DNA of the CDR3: TGTGCCAGCAGCCAAGAATCGGACAGGGATCCTAACTATGGCTACACCTTC. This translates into CASSQESDRDPNYGYTF.

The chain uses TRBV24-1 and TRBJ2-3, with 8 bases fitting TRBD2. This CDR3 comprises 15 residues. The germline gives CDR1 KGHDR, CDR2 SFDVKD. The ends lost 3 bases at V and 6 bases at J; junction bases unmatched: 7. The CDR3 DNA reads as TGTGCCACCAGTGATGGGACTAGAGCTCTGGATACGCAGTATTTT. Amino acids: CATSDGTRALDTQYF.

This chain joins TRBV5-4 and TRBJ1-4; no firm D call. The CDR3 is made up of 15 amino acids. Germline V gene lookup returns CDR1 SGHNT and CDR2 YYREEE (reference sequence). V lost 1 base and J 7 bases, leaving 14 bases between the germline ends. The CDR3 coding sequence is TGTGCCAGCAGCTTGTCTCGGGAAATCGGTGAAAAACTGTTTTTT. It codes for CASSLSREIGEKLFF.

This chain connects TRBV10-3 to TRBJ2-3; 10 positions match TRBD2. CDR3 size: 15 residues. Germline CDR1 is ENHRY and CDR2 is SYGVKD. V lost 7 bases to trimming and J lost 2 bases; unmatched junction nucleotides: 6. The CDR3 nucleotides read TGTGCCATCAAGGGGGGGACTAGCGACACAGATACGCAGTATTTT. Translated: CAIKGGTSDTDTQYF.

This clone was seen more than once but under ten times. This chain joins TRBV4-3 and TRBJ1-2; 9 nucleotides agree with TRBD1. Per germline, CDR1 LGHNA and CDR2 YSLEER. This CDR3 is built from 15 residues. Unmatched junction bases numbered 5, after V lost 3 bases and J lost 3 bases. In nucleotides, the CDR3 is TGCGCCAGCAGCCAGGACAGGGGCTCGGACTATGGCTACACCTTC. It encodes CASSQDRGSDYGYTF.

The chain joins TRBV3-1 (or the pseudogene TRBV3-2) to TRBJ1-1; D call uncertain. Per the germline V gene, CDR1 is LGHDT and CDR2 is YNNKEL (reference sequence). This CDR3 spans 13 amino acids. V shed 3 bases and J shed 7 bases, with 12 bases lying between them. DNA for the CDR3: TGTGCCAGCAGCCACGGTTATCGGGGTGAAGCTTTCTTT. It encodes CASSHGYRGEAFF.

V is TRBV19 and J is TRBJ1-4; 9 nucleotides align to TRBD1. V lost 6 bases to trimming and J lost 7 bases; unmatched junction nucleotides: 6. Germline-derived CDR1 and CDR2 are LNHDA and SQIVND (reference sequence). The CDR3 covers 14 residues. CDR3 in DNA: TGTGCCAGTAGGAACAGGGGGCGCGTTGAAAAACTGTTTTTT. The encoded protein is CASRNRGRVEKLFF.

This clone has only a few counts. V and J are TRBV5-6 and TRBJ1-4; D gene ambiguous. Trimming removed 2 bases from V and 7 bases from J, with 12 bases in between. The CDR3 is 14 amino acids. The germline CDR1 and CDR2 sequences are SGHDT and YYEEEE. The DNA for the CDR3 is TGTGCCAGCAGCTTTTTGATGACGGGTGAAAAACTGTTTTTT. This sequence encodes CASSFLMTGEKLFF.

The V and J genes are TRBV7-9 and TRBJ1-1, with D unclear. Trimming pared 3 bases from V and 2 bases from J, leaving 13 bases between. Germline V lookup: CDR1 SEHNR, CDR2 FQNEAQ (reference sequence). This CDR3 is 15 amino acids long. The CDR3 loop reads CASSLGSPINTEAFF. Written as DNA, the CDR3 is TGTGCCAGCAGCTTGGGCAGCCCCATAAACACTGAAGCTTTCTTT.

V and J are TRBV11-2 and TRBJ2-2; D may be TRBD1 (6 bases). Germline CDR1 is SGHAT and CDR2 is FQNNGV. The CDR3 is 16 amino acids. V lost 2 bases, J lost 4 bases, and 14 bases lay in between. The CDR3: CASSLFLTGITGELFF. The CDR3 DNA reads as TGTGCCAGCAGCTTATTCCTCACAGGGATCACCGGGGAGCTGTTTTTT. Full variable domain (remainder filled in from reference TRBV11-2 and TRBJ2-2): EAGVAQSPRYKIIEKRQSVAFWCNPISGHATLYWYQQILGQGPKLLIQFQNNGVVDDSQLPKDRFSAERLKGVDSTLKIQPAKLEDSAVYLCASSLFLTGITGELFFGEGSRLTVL.

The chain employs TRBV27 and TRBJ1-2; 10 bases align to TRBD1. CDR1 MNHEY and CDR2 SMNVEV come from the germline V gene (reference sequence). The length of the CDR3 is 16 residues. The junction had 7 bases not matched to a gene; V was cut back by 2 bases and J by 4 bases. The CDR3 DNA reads TGTGCCAGCAGTTTACGTTTGGGACAGGGGACCTATGGCTACACCTTC. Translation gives CASSLRLGQGTYGYTF.

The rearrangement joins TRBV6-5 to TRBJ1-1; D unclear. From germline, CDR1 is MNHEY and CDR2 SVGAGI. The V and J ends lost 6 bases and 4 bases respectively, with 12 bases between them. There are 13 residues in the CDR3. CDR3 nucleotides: TGTGCCAGCAGAGACCCAGGAAGCACTGAAGCTTTCTTT. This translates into CASRDPGSTEAFF.

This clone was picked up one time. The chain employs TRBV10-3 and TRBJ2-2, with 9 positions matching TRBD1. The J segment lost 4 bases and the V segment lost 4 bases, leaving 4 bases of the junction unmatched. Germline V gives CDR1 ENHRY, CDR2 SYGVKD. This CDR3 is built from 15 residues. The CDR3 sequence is CAISGGQGGTGELFF. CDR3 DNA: TGTGCCATCAGTGGGGGACAGGGCGGCACCGGGGAGCTGTTTTTT.

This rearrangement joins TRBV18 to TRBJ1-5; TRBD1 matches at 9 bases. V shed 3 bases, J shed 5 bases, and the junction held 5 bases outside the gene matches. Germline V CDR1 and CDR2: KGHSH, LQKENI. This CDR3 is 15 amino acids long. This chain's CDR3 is CASSPGQGPYQPQHF. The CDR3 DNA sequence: TGTGCCAGCTCACCGGGACAGGGCCCCTATCAGCCCCAGCATTTT.

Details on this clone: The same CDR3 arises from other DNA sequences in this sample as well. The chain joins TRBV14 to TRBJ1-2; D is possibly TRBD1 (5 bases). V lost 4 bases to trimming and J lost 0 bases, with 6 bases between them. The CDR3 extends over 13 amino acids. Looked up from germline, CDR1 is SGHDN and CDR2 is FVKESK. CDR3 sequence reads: CASSPGTNYGYTF. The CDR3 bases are TGTGCCAGCAGCCCAGGGACTAACTATGGCTACACCTTC.

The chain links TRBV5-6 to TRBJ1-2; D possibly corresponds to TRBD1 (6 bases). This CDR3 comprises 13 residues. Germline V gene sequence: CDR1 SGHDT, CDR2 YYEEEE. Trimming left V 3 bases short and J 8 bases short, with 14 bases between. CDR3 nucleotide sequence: TGTGCCAGCAGCTCTCAGGGGTTCGCGGGCTACACCTTC. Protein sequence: CASSSQGFAGYTF. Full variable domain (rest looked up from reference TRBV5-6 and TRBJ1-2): DAGVTQSPTHLIKTRGQQVTLRCSPKSGHDTVSWYQQALGQGPQFIFQYYEEEERQRGNFPDRFSGHQFPNYSSELNVNALLLGDSALYLCASSSQGFAGYTFGSGTRLTVV.

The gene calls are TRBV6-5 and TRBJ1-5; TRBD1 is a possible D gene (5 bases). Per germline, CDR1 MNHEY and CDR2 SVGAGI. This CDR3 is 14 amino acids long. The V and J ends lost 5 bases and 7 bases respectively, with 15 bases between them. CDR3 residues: CASSPRGTLQPQHF. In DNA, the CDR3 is TGTGCCAGCAGTCCGCGGGGCACCCTCCAGCCCCAGCATTTT.

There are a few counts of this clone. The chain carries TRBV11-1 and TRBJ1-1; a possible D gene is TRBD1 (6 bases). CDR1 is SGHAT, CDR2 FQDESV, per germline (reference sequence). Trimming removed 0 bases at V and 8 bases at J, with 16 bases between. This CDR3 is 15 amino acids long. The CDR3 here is CASSLAKTQGAEAFF. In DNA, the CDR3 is TGTGCCAGCAGCTTAGCCAAGACACAGGGCGCCGAAGCTTTCTTT.